Below are 22 T cell receptor beta chains sequenced from a single sample in a study of cytomegalovirus exposure and HLA in healthy donors. PCR used 60 Vbeta primers and 13 Jbeta primers. Sequenced by immunoSEQ multiplex PCR; TCRdb stores in-frame clones only, minus some. This sample has 100,000 to 150,000 clones, with 60% to 80% found just once. Sequenced sample: PBMCs. The receptors stem from a woman between 50 and 59 years old in good health and CMV-seronegative.

Turning to this clone: Other DNA sequences within the sample encode an identical CDR3. J is TRBJ1-5 and V is TRBV28; 12 bases map to TRBD1. The CDR3 totals 20 residues. Trimming removed 4 bases from V and 3 bases from J; junction bases left unmatched: 16. Germline V CDR1 and CDR2: MDHEN, SYDVKM. In DNA, the CDR3 is TGTGCCAGCAGTTATCACCGGGACAGGGGGCCACTAGGAGACAATCAGCCCCAGCATTTT. Its protein is CASSYHRDRGPLGDNQPQHF.

The chain links TRBV20-1 to TRBJ2-1; TRBD2 might be the D (5 bases). V shed 2 bases and J shed 9 bases, with 8 bases lying between them. The germline V gene has CDR1 DFQATT and CDR2 SNEGSKA (reference sequence). There are 11 residues in the CDR3. CDR3 region: CSARLAAEQFF. CDR3 bases: TGCAGTGCTAGACTAGCCGCTGAGCAGTTCTTC.

V is TRBV6-5 and J is TRBJ2-1, with D hard to call. Germline CDR1 MNHEY, CDR2 SVGAGI. Trimming pared 7 bases from V and 6 bases from J, leaving 7 bases between. This CDR3 is built from 11 residues. The CDR3 coding sequence is TGTGCCAGCACCTATAGCAATGAGCAGTTCTTC. It yields the protein CASTYSNEQFF.

V and J are TRBV2 and TRBJ2-3, with D possibly TRBD1 on 6 matching bases. The V end was cut by 2 bases, the J end by 3 bases, with 9 bases between. This CDR3 has 14 residues. Germline V gives CDR1 SNHLY, CDR2 FYNNEI. The DNA for the CDR3 is TGTGCCAGCAGTGAATTTAGGGGGACAGATACGCAGTATTTT. This gives the protein CASSEFRGTDTQYF. Based on the CDR3 plus reference TRBV2 and TRBJ2-3, the full variable domain is EPEVTQTPSHQVTQMGQEVILRCVPISNHLYFYWYRQILGQKVEFLVSFYNNEISEKSEIFDDQFSVERPDGSNFTLKIRSTKLEDSAMYFCASSEFRGTDTQYFGPGTRLTVL.

This clone was seen a handful of times. The conserved final phenylalanine or tryptophan is absent from the CDR3, which likely points to a read error. Because the CDR3's place on the DNA is in doubt, the DNA is left out and the CDR3 is given as listed by TCRdb. This sequence joins TRBV7-9 and TRBJ2-7; the table calls TRBD1, which could not be checked here. From its first to its last residue, the CDR3 has 12 amino acids. CDR1 and CDR2 from the germline V gene are SEHNR and FQNEAQ (reference sequence). The CDR3 loop is CASRRETGLESL.

The chain uses TRBV7-9 and TRBJ2-1; 8 bases align to TRBD1. The junction had 6 bases not matched to a gene; V was cut back by 3 bases and J by 8 bases. CDR3 length equals 14 residues. Germline-derived CDR1 and CDR2 are SEHNR and FQNEAQ (reference sequence). The CDR3 reads CASSFGGQGYEQFF. CDR3 nucleotides: TGTGCCAGCAGCTTCGGTGGACAGGGCTATGAGCAGTTCTTC.

The V and J genes are TRBV4-3 and TRBJ2-2; tentative D call: TRBD1 (5 bases). This CDR3 spans 16 amino acids. Germline CDR1 is LGHNA and CDR2 is YSLEER. V lost 1 base and J 8 bases, leaving 17 bases between the germline ends. The CDR3 sequence: CASSQVQDITNGELFF. CDR3 coding DNA: TGCGCCAGCAGCCAAGTTCAGGACATTACTAATGGGGAGCTGTTTTTT.

The rearrangement uses TRBV6-6 and TRBJ1-4; maybe TRBD1 (5 bases). The CDR3 has 14 amino acids. Between the trimmed V and J ends, which lost 6 bases and 5 bases, there was a span of 13 bases. Germline CDR1 reads MNHNY; CDR2 reads SVGAGI (reference sequence). In DNA form, the CDR3 reads TGTGCCAGCAGCTGGGGGGGGAGGAATGAAAAACTGTTTTTT. Residues: CASSWGGRNEKLFF.

The chain employs TRBV19 and TRBJ2-6; TRBD1 agrees at 7 bases. Germline values: CDR1 LNHDA, CDR2 SQIVND (reference sequence). This CDR3 has 17 amino acids. The V and J ends lost 7 bases and 0 bases, in that order; junction bases with no gene match: 9. CDR3 sequence (DNA): TGTGCCAGTACCCCTGGGACAGTAAACTCTGGGGCCAACGTCCTGACTTTC. Amino acid sequence: CASTPGTVNSGANVLTF. Supplemented by reference TRBV19 and TRBJ2-6, the full variable domain reads DGGITQSPKYLFRKEGQNVTLSCEQNLNHDAMYWYRQDPGQGLRLIYYSQIVNDFQKGDIAEGYSVSREKKESFPLTVTSAQKNPTAFYLCASTPGTVNSGANVLTFGAGSRLTVL.

This clone was observed a handful of times. The chain combines TRBV6-4 with TRBJ1-1; a weak D match, TRBD1 (6 bases). Germline assignment: CDR1 MRHNA and CDR2 SNTAGT. The length of the CDR3 is 14 residues. Trimming removed 5 bases at V and 5 bases at J, with 15 bases between. CDR3 sequence (DNA): TGTGCCAGCAGTCTGACAGCCCAGGGGACTGAAGCTTTCTTT. Translation: CASSLTAQGTEAFF.

The chain is built from TRBV27 and TRBJ2-1; 8 bases are a match to TRBD1. With 4 bases clipped from V and 10 bases from J, the junction kept 12 bases outside the gene matches. Germline V gene sequence: CDR1 MNHEY, CDR2 SMNVEV (reference sequence). The CDR3 length is 15 residues. DNA for the CDR3: TGTGCCAGCAGTTCACTCGGACAGGGCCTGAGGGAGCAGTTCTTC. It encodes CASSSLGQGLREQFF.

The chain employs TRBV25-1 and TRBJ2-3, with 10 nucleotides matching TRBD1. CDR1 MGHDK and CDR2 SYGVNS come from the germline V gene. With 9 bases clipped from V and 0 bases from J, the junction kept 3 bases outside the gene matches. The CDR3 has 14 amino acids. The CDR3 here is CASRQGASTDTQYF. CDR3 nucleotides: TGTGCCAGTCGACAGGGGGCTAGCACAGATACGCAGTATTTT.

The chain combines TRBV4-3 with TRBJ2-7; D is unclear. Per the germline V gene, CDR1 is LGHNA and CDR2 is YSLEER. The CDR3 runs 19 residues. V was pared by 0 bases and J by 0 bases, with 21 bases between. This CDR3 reads CASSQERQGPELPSYEQYF. Written as DNA, the CDR3 is TGCGCCAGCAGCCAAGAGCGACAAGGCCCCGAATTACCCTCCTACGAGCAGTACTTC.

The chain combines TRBV2 with TRBJ1-6, with D possibly being TRBD1 (6 bases). The CDR3 has 14 amino acids. The germline V and J ends were trimmed by 4 bases and 9 bases, with 13 bases remaining between them. Germline values: CDR1 SNHLY, CDR2 FYNNEI. CDR3 loop: CASSVGQKGSPLHF. In DNA, the CDR3 is TGTGCCAGCAGTGTTGGACAGAAGGGTTCACCCCTCCACTTT.

This clone appeared a few times. V usage is TRBV29-1 and J usage is TRBJ1-2; D might be TRBD1 (6 bases). The CDR3 loop spans 12 amino acids. V was clipped by 6 bases and J by 4 bases, with 12 bases between them. Germline CDR1 reads SQVTM; CDR2 reads ANQGSEA. CDR3 loop: CSVDRRVYGYTF. The CDR3 nucleotides read TGCAGCGTCGACAGGCGGGTCTATGGCTACACCTTC.

The chain recombines TRBV4-3 with TRBJ2-2; D is possibly TRBD1 (6 bases). The length of the CDR3 is 16 residues. From germline, CDR1 is LGHNA and CDR2 YSLEER. V lost 0 bases and J 2 bases, leaving 10 bases between the germline ends. The chain's CDR3 is CASSQEPGQNTGELFF. CDR3 coding DNA: TGCGCCAGCAGCCAAGAACCGGGACAAAACACCGGGGAGCTGTTTTTT.

The chain combines TRBV28 with TRBJ2-4, with a weak D call TRBD1 (5 bases). CDR3 length equals 14 residues. CDR1 is MDHEN, CDR2 SYDVKM, per germline. V lost 5 bases and J lost 9, with 17 bases in between. CDR3 amino acids: CASSLSSRRGIQYF. CDR3 nucleotides: TGTGCCAGCAGTCTAAGTTCCCGAAGGGGCATTCAGTACTTC.

The CDR3 loop is CASSPQVAGNTGELFF. The DNA of the CDR3 is TGTGCCAGCAGCCCGCAGGTAGCGGGAAACACCGGGGAGCTGTTTTTT. The genes are TRBV7-3 and TRBJ2-2; 8 bases match TRBD2. The V gene's germline CDR1 is SGHTA and CDR2 FQGTGA. The trim removed 5 bases at V and 2 bases at J, leaving 7 bases unmatched. There are 16 residues in the CDR3.

The chain links TRBV6-5 to TRBJ2-2, with D possibly matching TRBD2 (5 bases). The CDR3 spans 14 residues. CDR1 and CDR2 from the germline V gene are MNHEY and SVGAGI. V lost 5 bases to trimming and J lost 6 bases, with 13 bases between them. Here the CDR3 DNA reads TGTGCCAGCAGTGTTCTAGAGGAGGCCGGGGAGCTGTTTTTT. Amino acid sequence: CASSVLEEAGELFF.

This chain uses TRBV7-2 with TRBJ2-1, with unresolved D. Germline lookup yields CDR1 SGHTA and CDR2 FQGNSA. Trimming took 4 bases from V and 5 from J, leaving 12 bases between them. The CDR3 runs to 14 residues. The CDR3 DNA reads as TGTGCCAGCAGCTCCCCCCCGACTCACAATGAGCAGTTCTTC. Encoded protein: CASSSPPTHNEQFF.

The rearrangement links TRBV19 to TRBJ2-7; the D gene is possibly TRBD2 (5 bases). The V end lost 4 bases, the J end lost 0 bases, and 10 bases lay between the germline ends. Germline V CDR1 and CDR2: LNHDA, SQIVND (reference sequence). The CDR3 is 14 residues long. Written as DNA, the CDR3 is TGTGCCAGTAGTAACCGGGATTACTCCTACGAGCAGTACTTC. It yields the protein CASSNRDYSYEQYF.

This sequence joins TRBV13 and TRBJ1-1; 10 nucleotides match TRBD1. There are 18 residues in the CDR3. Germline CDR1 PRHDT, CDR2 FYEKMQ (reference sequence). V trimming: 3 bases; J trimming: 4 bases; junction bases outside the gene matches: 14. The CDR3 region is CASSFEAGTGEAGTEAFF. The CDR3 DNA reads as TGTGCCAGCAGCTTCGAGGCCGGGACAGGGGAGGCGGGCACTGAAGCTTTCTTT.